This is a list of T cell receptor beta chains from one sample in a study of blood T cell repertoires in COVID-19. Assay: immunoSEQ multiplex PCR; the TCRdb copy retains only in-frame clones and omits some. Of about 210,000 clones in the sample, over 75% are singletons; the top ten hold around 9%. Sample: PBMCs or T cells enriched from blood (not recorded which). The receptors come from a man in his forties or fifties who had recovered from COVID-19. Both conserved end residues are part of each CDR3. Each record gives: V gene, J gene, D gene, clone size, CDR3 protein, CDR3 DNA. The D gene is left open where the match is weak. Part of the rows lack a size; the others show once, few, many or a class for expanded clones.

>TRBV9|TRBJ1-1|TRBD1|NA
CASSPGQGTEAFF
TGTGCCAGCAGCCCGGGACAGGGAACTGAAGCTTTCTTT
>TRBV19|TRBJ1-2|TRBD1|NA
CASSITGQGRVGYTF
TGTGCCAGTAGTATAACCGGACAGGGGCGGGTCGGCTACACCTTC
>TRBV27|TRBJ1-1|TRBD1|NA
CASTPGTVDTEAFF
TGTGCCAGCACCCCCGGGACAGTGGACACTGAAGCTTTCTTT
>TRBV5-1|TRBJ2-1|TRBD1|NA
CASKYGTANNEQFF
TGCGCCAGCAAATACGGGACAGCAAACAATGAGCAGTTCTTC
>TRBV7-3|TRBJ2-1|NA|NA
CASSLTTGGSPSSYNEQFF
TGTGCCAGCAGCTTAACGACGGGGGGCTCCCCTAGCTCCTACAATGAGCAGTTCTTC
>TRBV7-2|TRBJ1-5|TRBD1|NA
CASSLSPTGNQPQHF
TGTGCCAGCAGCTTAAGTCCGACAGGGAATCAGCCCCAGCATTTT
>TRBV29-1|TRBJ2-2|TRBD1|once
CSAPPGQGGPGELFF
TGCAGCGCCCCGCCGGGACAGGGGGGACCCGGGGAGCTGTTTTTT
>TRBV15|TRBJ1-1|NA|NA
CATSIGGTNTEAFF
TGTGCCACCAGCATTGGGGGCACGAACACTGAAGCTTTCTTT
>TRBV5-5|TRBJ1-2|TRBD1|few
CASSSSTGSSNYGYTF
TGTGCCAGCAGCTCGTCGACAGGGTCCTCTAACTATGGCTACACCTTC
>TRBV24-1|TRBJ2-2|TRBD1|NA
CATSDLQGQGAIGELFF
TGTGCCACCAGTGATTTGCAGGGACAGGGGGCGATCGGGGAGCTGTTTTTT
>TRBV11-2|TRBJ1-2|TRBD1|NA
CASSWGQGNYGYTF
TGTGCCAGCAGCTGGGGACAGGGCAACTATGGCTACACCTTC
>TRBV18|TRBJ1-2|TRBD1|once
CASSRSGTDYGYTF
TGTGCCAGCTCAAGGTCCGGGACAGACTATGGCTACACCTTC
>TRBV30|TRBJ1-2|TRBD1|NA
CAWTLGQGGGYTF
TGTGCCTGGACCTTGGGACAGGGAGGTGGCTACACCTTC
>TRBV5-1|TRBJ1-1|TRBD1|NA
CASSTATGSENTEAFF
TGCGCCAGCAGCACAGCGACAGGGTCGGAGAACACTGAAGCTTTCTTT
>TRBV7-3|TRBJ2-4|TRBD1|NA
CASSPGGTGNIQYF
TGTGCCAGCAGCCCCGGGGGGACAGGGAACATTCAGTACTTC
>TRBV11-2|TRBJ2-7|TRBD2|NA
CASSLELRASGLYEQYF
TGTGCCAGCAGCTTAGAACTTCGGGCTAGCGGGCTCTACGAGCAGTACTTC
>TRBV19|TRBJ1-2|NA|NA
CASSILGSRGYTF
TGTGCCAGTAGTATACTGGGCTCCCGGGGCTACACCTTC
>TRBV7-9|TRBJ2-7|NA|NA
CASSSTHSSYEQYF
TGTGCCAGCAGCTCTACCCACAGCTCCTACGAGCAGTACTTC
>TRBV6-2/TRBV6-3|TRBJ1-2|NA|NA
CASSYSTEGWYGYTF
TGTGCCAGCAGTTACTCGACGGAGGGGTGGTATGGCTACACCTTC
>TRBV9|TRBJ2-7|NA|NA
CASSLLPGGGEQYF
TGTGCCAGCAGCCTCCTCCCAGGGGGAGGCGAGCAGTACTTC
>TRBV29-1|TRBJ1-2|TRBD1|NA
CSATLGGTGIYGYTF
TGCAGCGCTACCCTGGGTGGGACAGGAATCTATGGCTACACCTTC
>TRBV12-2|TRBJ1-3|NA|NA
CASRFPWTGGGNTIYF
TGTGCAAGTCGCTTCCCTTGGACAGGGGGCGGAAACACCATATATTTT
>TRBV30|TRBJ1-4|NA|once
CAWRVPGVRSEKLFF
TGTGCCTGGAGGGTCCCGGGAGTACGGAGTGAAAAACTGTTTTTT
>TRBV15|TRBJ2-7|NA|NA
CATSRDNYEQYF
TGTGCCACCAGCAGAGATAACTACGAGCAGTACTTC
>TRBV11-3|TRBJ2-1|TRBD2|few
CASSLGAVAGRNEQFF
TGTGCCAGCAGCTTAGGGGCCGTAGCGGGAAGGAATGAGCAGTTCTTC
>TRBV19|TRBJ2-3|NA|NA
CASSIGTVGPDTQYF
TGTGCCAGTAGTATAGGGACAGTTGGGCCAGATACGCAGTATTTT
>TRBV6-2/TRBV6-3|TRBJ1-4|NA|few
CASSYYSGSEKLFF
TGTGCCAGCAGTTACTATTCGGGAAGCGAAAAACTGTTTTTT
>TRBV7-3|TRBJ2-3|TRBD1|NA
CASSPRGQIDTQYF
TGTGCCAGCAGCCCACGGGGACAGATTGATACGCAGTATTTT
>TRBV4-1|TRBJ1-3|TRBD1|NA
CASSQGGRGSSGNTIYF
TGCGCCAGCAGCCAAGGGGGCAGGGGGAGCTCTGGAAACACCATATATTTT
>TRBV18|TRBJ1-1|TRBD1|NA
CASSLRTGQAFF
TGTGCCAGCTCACTGAGGACAGGGCAAGCTTTCTTT
>TRBV25-1|TRBJ1-2|NA|NA
CASSEGRHLFF
TGTGCCAGCAGTGAAGGGAGACACCTCTTCTTC
>TRBV7-9|TRBJ2-7|NA|NA
CASSLAEQVTYEQYF
TGTGCCAGCAGCTTAGCTGAGCAGGTAACCTACGAGCAGTACTTC
>TRBV30|TRBJ1-1|NA|NA
CAWSVTLREVTEAFF
TGTGCCTGGAGTGTCACCCTCAGGGAGGTCACTGAAGCTTTCTTT
>TRBV2|TRBJ2-1|NA|few
CASINPGESEQFF
TGTGCCAGCATAAACCCAGGCGAGTCTGAGCAGTTCTTC
>TRBV5-6|TRBJ1-2|NA|NA
CASSFGTPYGYTF
TGTGCCAGCAGCTTCGGGACACCCTATGGCTACACCTTC
>TRBV19|TRBJ1-5|TRBD1|NA
CASTPGQGGHQPQHF
TGTGCCAGTACTCCGGGACAGGGTGGGCATCAGCCCCAGCATTTT
>TRBV5-1|TRBJ2-1|NA|NA
CASSLVSRGRSSYNEQFF
TGCGCCAGCAGCTTGGTCTCGCGGGGACGAAGCTCCTACAATGAGCAGTTCTTC
>TRBV7-9|TRBJ2-7|TRBD1|NA
CASSHAGQGDVSYEQYF
TGTGCCAGCAGCCACGCAGGACAGGGAGACGTCTCCTACGAGCAGTACTTC
>TRBV9|TRBJ2-7|NA|once
CASSVGGATYEQYF
TGTGCCAGCAGCGTAGGTGGGGCTACTTACGAGCAGTACTTC
>TRBV4-2|TRBJ1-2|TRBD1|NA
CASSHDRGGNGYTF
TGTGCCAGCAGCCACGACAGGGGAGGTAATGGCTACACCTTC
>TRBV7-9|TRBJ2-5|TRBD2|NA
CASGIAGAQETQYF
TGTGCCAGCGGAATAGCGGGAGCCCAAGAGACCCAGTACTTC
>TRBV10-2|TRBJ2-7|NA|NA
CASRDSIIRVEQYF
TGCGCCAGCAGGGACAGCATTATCCGAGTCGAGCAGTACTTC
>TRBV28|TRBJ2-7|NA|NA
CASSPTARWEQYF
TGTGCCAGCAGCCCGACGGCTAGGTGGGAGCAGTACTTC
>TRBV5-1|TRBJ1-1|NA|NA
CASSSQGNRGTEAFF
TGCGCCAGCAGCTCCCAGGGGAATCGGGGCACTGAAGCTTTCTTT
>TRBV29-1|TRBJ1-1|NA|NA
CSVHRTANTEAFF
TGCAGCGTGCATAGGACAGCCAACACTGAAGCTTTCTTT
>TRBV19|TRBJ2-1|NA|NA
CASTRAGRQDNEQFF
TGTGCCAGTACTCGGGCGGGCCGGCAGGACAATGAGCAGTTCTTC
>TRBV7-9|TRBJ2-7|TRBD2|NA
CASSPGGAYEQYF
TGTGCCAGCAGCCCGGGGGGTGCCTACGAGCAGTACTTC
>TRBV19|TRBJ1-4|TRBD1|NA
CASSNGQGSTNEKLFF
TGTGCCAGTAGTAACGGACAGGGATCGACTAATGAAAAACTGTTTTTT
>TRBV5-6|TRBJ1-4|NA|many
CASSLIATNEKLFF
TGTGCCAGCAGCCTAATTGCAACTAATGAAAAACTGTTTTTT
>TRBV2|TRBJ1-2|NA|NA
CASRVVDGYTF
TGTGCCAGCAGGGTAGTGGATGGCTACACCTTC
>TRBV10-2|TRBJ1-1|NA|NA
CASRNRDKAFF
TGCGCCAGCAGGAACCGGGATAAAGCTTTCTTT
>TRBV12-3/TRBV12-4|TRBJ1-1|NA|NA
CASSLGTVTEAFF
TGTGCCAGCAGTTTAGGGACAGTCACTGAAGCTTTCTTT
>TRBV11-2|TRBJ1-1|NA|few
CASSLEGSGVSTEAFF
TGTGCCAGCAGCTTAGAAGGGTCAGGGGTGAGCACTGAAGCTTTCTTT
>TRBV6-5|TRBJ1-2|NA|few
CASSPGRDYGYTF
TGTGCCAGCAGCCCCGGCAGGGACTATGGCTACACCTTC
>TRBV4-1|TRBJ2-6|NA|few
CASSHQGFGANVLTF
TGCGCCAGCAGCCACCAGGGGTTTGGGGCCAACGTCCTGACTTTC